This T cell receptor (beta chain) was identified in a study of T cell repertoires in cytomegalovirus infection. Overall study context: Recently identified HLA-C-restricted CMV epitopes were among the peptides used. Public TCR beta signatures were indicative of both CMV infection and a matching HLA type.

This clonotype was seen ten or more times. What it binds is unknown. Study-wide points: HLA-C-restricted TCR beta clonotypes specific for CMV led the ex vivo response. Identification of carriers of CMV plus the relevant HLA was performed using cumulative public TCR beta family frequency.

TCRdb reprocessed the reads via MiXCR and lists one record per CDR3 protein. This table holds about 130,000 distinct CDR3 sequences, more than 25% found once. Germline V gives CDR1 SGHTA, CDR2 FQGNSA. This CDR3 contains 13 residues. V lost 1 base, J lost 5 bases, and 6 bases lay in between. This chain joins TRBV7-2 and TRBJ2-1; D is unclear. Specimen: CD8+ T cells from cultured PBMCs, collected from culture after CMV antigen stimulation. The clonotype originates from a human donor in good health (CMV status not recorded). Some clones in this sample may be carry-over from other donors' samples. The CDR3 DNA reads as TGTGCCAGCAGCTTAGGGGCCAACAATGAGCAGTTCTTC. Residues: CASSLGANNEQFF.